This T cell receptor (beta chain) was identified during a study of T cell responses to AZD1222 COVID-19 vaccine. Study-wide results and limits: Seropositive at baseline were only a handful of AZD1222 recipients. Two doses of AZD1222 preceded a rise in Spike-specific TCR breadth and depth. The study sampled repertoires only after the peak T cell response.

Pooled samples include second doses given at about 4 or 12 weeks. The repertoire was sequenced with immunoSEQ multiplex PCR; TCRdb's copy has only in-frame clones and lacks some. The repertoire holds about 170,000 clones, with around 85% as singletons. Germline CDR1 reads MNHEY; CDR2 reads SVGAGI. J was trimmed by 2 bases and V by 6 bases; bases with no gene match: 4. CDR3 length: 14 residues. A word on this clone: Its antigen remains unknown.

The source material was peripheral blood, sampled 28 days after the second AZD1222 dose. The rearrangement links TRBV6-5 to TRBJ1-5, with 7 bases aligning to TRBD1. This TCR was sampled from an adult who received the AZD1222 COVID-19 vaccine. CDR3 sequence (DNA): TGTGCCAGCAGGACAGGGCAGGGCAATCAGCCCCAGCATTTT. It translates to CASRTGQGNQPQHF.